This T cell receptor beta chain was documented in a study of blood T cell repertoires in COVID-19. Study in general: Collection of acute and convalescent COVID-19 samples took place in the United States, Italy and Spain. In each case, the material was cDNA or gDNA derived from T cells, B-cell-depleted T cells, or PBMCs.

The table came from immunoSEQ multiplex PCR; TCRdb's copy has only in-frame clones and leaves some out. The data show some 59,000 clones, with 90% seen just once and almost 4% held by the top ten. The CDR3 runs to 16 residues. The germline V gene encodes CDR1 LNHDA and CDR2 SQIVND (reference sequence). J lost 3 bases, V lost 3 bases, and 11 bases had no gene match. Source material: peripheral blood. This sequence originates from a man aged 50 to 59 with acute or convalescent COVID-19. This chain joins TRBV19 and TRBJ2-7; 7 nucleotides agree with TRBD2. CDR3 DNA: TGTGCCAGTAGTATTGGATCGTCTAGCGGATACTACGAGCAGTACTTC. Protein: CASSIGSSSGYYEQYF. The full variable domain, with the rest looked up from reference TRBV19 and TRBJ2-7, is DGGITQSPKYLFRKEGQNVTLSCEQNLNHDAMYWYRQDPGQGLRLIYYSQIVNDFQKGDIAEGYSVSREKKESFPLTVTSAQKNPTAFYLCASSIGSSSGYYEQYFGPGTRLTVT.